This T cell receptor beta chain originates from a study of T cell repertoires in cytomegalovirus infection. Across the study: TCR beta signatures that were public indicated CMV infection and matching HLA type. Study results and limitations: Ex vivo, HLA-C-restricted CMV-specific TCR beta clonotypes prevailed over the rest of the response. Cumulative public TCR beta family frequency identified carriers of CMV plus the relevant HLA.

From the reads, TCRdb called clonotypes with MiXCR, one entry per CDR3 protein. The table lists over 300,000 distinct CDR3 sequences, roughly a sixth of them singletons. This clonotype showed up many times. Its antigen is not known. The V gene lost 3 bases and the J gene lost 4 bases, with 20 bases spanning the gap. The CDR3 consists of 17 residues. The germline V gene encodes CDR1 KGHDR and CDR2 SFDVKD. This chain links TRBV24-1 with TRBJ1-2, with D possibly matching TRBD1 (6 bases). The material sequenced was PBMCs. This sequence was found in a human donor in good health (CMV status not recorded). Some clones in this sample may be carry-over from other donors' samples. The CDR3 bases are TGTGCCACCAGTGATCGTGAAGGGGGGCCCCCCTCCTATGGCTACACCTTC. Its protein product is CATSDREGGPPSYGYTF.